The source of this TCR beta chain is a study of persistence of HIV-infected CD4 T cells. This was the immunoSEQ version 4 assay in survey mode. Sequencing was performed with immunoSEQ multiplex PCR; in TCRdb, only in-frame clones are kept and a portion is missing. The data show some 23,000 clones, around 74% seen once. An overlapping HIV-1 Gag peptide pool stimulated these cells at 0.85 to 1 ug/peptide/mL. Responding CD4+ T cells were sorted by upregulation of both CD40 ligand and CD69. PBMCs were depleted of CD8+ T cells before stimulation. The CDR3 covers 17 residues. The germline V gene encodes CDR1 SGHTA and CDR2 FQGTGA. V lost 4 bases and J 7 bases, leaving 25 bases between the germline ends. To note about this clone: Its matching antigen is unknown.

The chain employs TRBV7-3 and TRBJ1-1; maybe TRBD1 (5 bases). The clonotype originates from an adult man with HIV who was CMV-seropositive. Sequences were derived from CD4+ T cells sorted from PBMCs after roughly 18-hour stimulation, sampled from a patient who received antiretroviral therapy. For the CDR3, the DNA is TGTGCCAGCAGCTCCCAACCCGTCAGACGGGGCGGAGGTGAAGCTTTCTTT. Translating it yields CASSSQPVRRGGGEAFF.